What follows is one TCR beta chain and its context. This clone has a single count. Its cognate antigen has yet to be identified. It has no much larger one-base neighbor in the sample; base qualities were not kept. The sample belongs to a study of PD-L1 blockade in urothelial cancer (dated by TCRdb to 2015 to 2018). In terms of the full investigation: Therapy was started in the mid-2010s for all patients, and atezolizumab 1,200 mg was administered intravenously every 3 weeks. About 90% of the roughly 30 patients were identified as males with urothelial cancer of bladder origin, and a prior smoking history was reported by 18 of 29 patients. An ECOG performance status of 0 or 1 was recorded for the patients, and 0 to 3 prior chemotherapy regimens had been received by the patients. Blood samples were analyzed 3 weeks after the start of treatment (second dose) and 6 weeks after the start of treatment. Blood samples gave median yields of about 140,000 T cells and more than 80,000 unique TCRs, along with a median clonality of around 0.08. The study was an exploratory multi-omic analysis of somatic, immune and clinical correlates of response to PD-L1 blockade with atezolizumab in urothelial cancer. Pretreatment tumor samples and matched peripheral blood, collected serially before and after atezolizumab treatment, underwent TCR sequencing. Durable clinical benefit meant progression-free survival longer than 6 months, and TCR features were also tested against progression-free and overall survival. In the same patients, whole exome sequencing and RNA sequencing of pretreatment tumors were performed in addition to TCR sequencing. Some ten patients reached durable clinical benefit, while some 20 patients did not. Pretreatment blood TCR-seq was available for about 27 patients, at least one posttreatment blood collection was obtained for some 25 patients, and tumor TCR-seq was available for some 25 patients.

The cohort comprised 25 to 30 patients with locally advanced or metastatic urothelial carcinoma treated at Memorial Sloan Kettering on a trial protocol. Peripheral blood mononuclear cells were collected from each patient pretreatment and during treatment, giving between 1 and 8 total time points per patient. The Qiagen DNeasy Blood extraction kit was used to purify genomic DNA from total PBMCs and from tumor samples. PBMCs were collected pretreatment and during treatment, and were isolated and stored as previously described. Each PCR received spiked-in synthetic TCR analog templates so that absolute template abundance could be estimated from read counts. Using the immunoSEQ assay, TCRbeta CDR3 regions were amplified from genomic DNA with bias-controlled V and J gene primers. Sequencing of rearranged TCRbeta segments was performed at approximately 20X coverage. The paper's processing steps were these. Sequencing errors were corrected by clustering and CDR3s were annotated against IMGT to assign V, D and J genes. Downstream analyses used only productive TCRbeta rearrangements and left out out-of-frame or stop-codon sequences. Clonality was calculated as one minus the Shannon entropy normalized by the log of the number of unique productive sequences. Clones differing between time points or between blood and tumor were identified by Fisher's exact test with Benjamini-Hochberg correction at adjusted p below 0.01. Held by TCRdb, this immuneACCESS table contains in-frame sequences only and omits some clones. Under half of the omission traces to an unresolved V gene where checked; the cause of the rest is unknown. D and trimming come from the DNA, and the V and J calls and clone size come from that table. This sample has approximately 51,000 clones in its table, and around 88% of those were observed once. 15% to 20% of the sample lies in the top ten.

The CDR3, from cysteine to phenylalanine, totals 15 residues. CDR3 DNA only is kept here, 45 bases in frame from base 1. The germline V gene gives CDR1 as SGHRS and CDR2 as YFSETQ. V lost 0 bases and J lost 3 bases, and the count of bases not matched to a germline gene is 3. Overall results and qualifications from the work: Because of the small sample size (n ≈ 27) and the many exploratory analyses performed, the results are intended to be regarded as hypothesis-generating. At 3 weeks after the start of treatment, tumor-associated TCR clones in peripheral blood had expanded more in patients with durable benefit (n ≈ 20, p = 0.022). A pretreatment peripheral blood TCR clonality below the median was linked to improved progression-free and overall survival.

The input for sequencing was PBMCs, taken around atezolizumab (anti-PD-L1) treatment. The rearranged segments are TRBV5-1 and TRBJ2-7; 10 central nucleotides agree with TRBD1. The sequence was collected from a man aged 60-69 years with urothelial cancer. The bases are TGCGCCAGCAGCTTGGGGACAGGGGGGGTCTACGAGCAGTACTTC. It encodes CASSLGTGGVYEQYF.